This T cell receptor beta chain originates from a study of Ad26.COV2.S vaccination and SARS-CoV-2 variants. Study context: Donor participated within the Ad26.COV2.S arm of the COV1001 trial.

Noted treatment: about 20 received Ad26.COV2.S at low or high dose, single or two shots; about five received placebo; per-sample allocation not given. On day 63 after the first injection, vaccine and placebo recipients gave samples. What was given as vaccine was an Ad26 vector encoding Wuhan-strain SARS-CoV-2 spike. The germline gives CDR1 SEHNR, CDR2 FQNEAQ (reference sequence). The CDR3 covers 15 residues. V was clipped by 5 bases and J by 4 bases, with 17 bases between them. Sequenced by immunoSEQ multiplex PCR; TCRdb stores in-frame clones only, minus some. The data contain some 300,000 clones, around four fifths of them singletons. Regarding this clone: Its antigen is unknown.

Findings of the study overall: The TCR breadth and depth analyses may have understated or missed part of the total T cell responses. Relative to placebo recipients, vaccine recipients exhibited elevated spike-specific TCR breadth.

The chain uses TRBV7-9 and TRBJ1-2; D possibly corresponds to TRBD1 (6 bases). The source of this sequence is a person between 18 and 65 years old who received the Ad26.COV2.S COVID-19 vaccine or a placebo. This sample comprised peripheral blood, obtained in a trial of Ad26.COV2.S vaccine versus placebo. CDR3 in amino acids: CASSQRGGQTYGYTF. The CDR3 bases are TGTGCCAGCAGCCAACGAGGAGGACAGACCTATGGCTACACCTTC. Full variable domain (remainder filled in from reference TRBV7-9 and TRBJ1-2): DTGVSQNPRHKITKRGQNVTFRCDPISEHNRLYWYRQTLGQGPEFLTYFQNEAQLEKSRLLSDRFSAERPKGSFSTLEIQRTEQGDSAMYLCASSQRGGQTYGYTFGSGTRLTVV.